One and the same sample provided the 8 T cell receptor beta chains below, sequenced in a study of cytomegalovirus exposure and HLA in healthy donors. PCR was performed using 60 Vbeta and 13 Jbeta primers. Profiled with immunoSEQ multiplex PCR; TCRdb holds only in-frame clones, not every one. This sample has fewer than 150,000 clones; about four fifths occur once, and the top ten carry around 2.4%. Sequenced input: PBMCs. The origin of the receptors is a male donor in good health and CMV-seronegative.

The chain is built from TRBV5-4 and TRBJ2-1, with 7 bases fitting TRBD1. The CDR3 extends over 16 amino acids. Germline V gene data show CDR1 as SGHNT and CDR2 as YYREEE (reference sequence). With 5 bases clipped from V and 7 bases from J, the junction kept 15 bases outside the gene matches. The CDR3 spells CASSPRQGTNQNEQFF. CDR3 DNA sequence: TGTGCCAGCAGTCCCAGACAGGGTACGAATCAAAATGAGCAGTTCTTC. The full variable domain, with the rest looked up from reference TRBV5-4 and TRBJ2-1, is ETGVTQSPTHLIKTRGQQVTLRCSSQSGHNTVSWYQQALGQGPQFIFQYYREEENGRGNFPPRFSGLQFPNYSSELNVNALELDDSALYLCASSPRQGTNQNEQFFGPGTRLTVL.

The CDR3 bases are TGTGCCAGCTCACCCAGGGCCCTTAATGAAAAACTGTTTTTT. Its protein is CASSPRALNEKLFF. The chain combines TRBV18 with TRBJ1-4, with a tentative D call TRBD1 (5 bases). Trimming removed 3 bases from V and 4 bases from J, with 9 bases in between. The CDR3 loop spans 14 amino acids. CDR1 is KGHSH and CDR2 is LQKENI in the germline V gene.

The genes are TRBV6-5 and TRBJ2-7; 7 bases map to TRBD1. This CDR3 is 13 amino acids long. Germline assignment: CDR1 MNHEY and CDR2 SVGAGI. V was clipped by 2 bases and J by 3 bases; unmatched bases: 1. The CDR3 reads CASSYDRDYEQYF. CDR3 nucleotides: TGTGCCAGCAGTTACGACAGGGACTACGAGCAGTACTTC.

The CDR3 coding sequence is TGTGCCAGCAGCCGACAACAGTCCTACGAGCAGTACTTC. Translation gives CASSRQQSYEQYF. The rearrangement links TRBV7-3 to TRBJ2-5; the D is unclear. Gene TRBJ2-7 matches the end of the DNA better, so the J call may be wrong. Per the germline V gene, CDR1 is SGHTA and CDR2 is FQGTGA. This CDR3 has 13 amino acids.

This chain connects TRBV4-3 to TRBJ2-1; no firm D call. CDR1 is LGHNA and CDR2 is YSLEER in the germline V gene. V lost 1 base and J 9 bases, leaving 13 bases between the germline ends. The CDR3 has 14 residues. CDR3 bases: TGCGCCAGCAGCCAAGGGGCCAGTGGTGGTGAGCAGTTCTTC. Amino acids: CASSQGASGGEQFF.

The rearrangement joins TRBV2 to TRBJ2-3; D is unclear. V was trimmed by 9 bases and J by 2 bases, leaving 12 bases between them. From germline, CDR1 is SNHLY and CDR2 FYNNEI. This CDR3 comprises 13 residues. The CDR3 DNA reads as TGTGCCAGGACCCCCGGGTCCACAGATACGCAGTATTTT. It is translated as CARTPGSTDTQYF.

The chain employs TRBV7-8 and TRBJ2-7; a possible D gene is TRBD2 (6 bases). CDR3 size: 15 residues. In germline, CDR1 is SGHVS, CDR2 FQNEAQ. V lost 4 bases and J lost 2, with 15 bases in between. The CDR3 protein is CASSSQPGGAYEQYF. The CDR3 nucleotides read TGTGCCAGCAGCTCACAACCCGGGGGAGCCTACGAGCAGTACTTC.

This chain uses TRBV25-1 with TRBJ1-1, with 7 bases lining up with TRBD1. Germline V gene data show CDR1 as MGHDK and CDR2 as SYGVNS. V lost 4 bases, J lost 7 bases, and 9 bases stayed unmatched. CDR3 length: 14 residues. CDR3 DNA: TGTGCCAGCAGTGGATACCGACAGGGAAGTGAAGCTTTCTTT. It specifies CASSGYRQGSEAFF.